The T cell receptor beta chain under discussion was sequenced for a study of T cell responses to AZD1222 COVID-19 vaccine. Whole-study results and caveats: Regions 160-218 and 743-854 held dominance among vaccine-associated CD4 TCRs, which spanned spike.

CDR1 is SGHDN, CDR2 FVKESK, per germline. This CDR3 contains 14 residues. Trimming left V 2 bases short and J 4 bases short, with 11 bases between. As to this clone: Its antigen is not known.

Profiled with immunoSEQ multiplex PCR; TCRdb holds only in-frame clones, not every one. The table shows 100,000 to 120,000 clones, with about 90% occurring only once. V gene TRBV14 combines with J gene TRBJ1-1, with a tentative D call TRBD1 (5 bases). The sample here was peripheral blood, taken 28 days after the second AZD1222 dose. This sequence was found in an adult who received the AZD1222 COVID-19 vaccine. CDR3 sequence (DNA): TGTGCCAGCAGCCAACTCGGGACTGGCACTGAAGCTTTCTTT. It translates to CASSQLGTGTEAFF. Filled out from reference TRBV14 and TRBJ1-1, the complete variable domain reads EAGVTQFPSHSVIEKGQTVTLRCDPISGHDNLYWYRRVMGKEIKFLLHFVKESKQDESGMPNNRFLAERTGGTYSTLKVQPAELEDSGVYFCASSQLGTGTEAFFGQGTRLTVV.